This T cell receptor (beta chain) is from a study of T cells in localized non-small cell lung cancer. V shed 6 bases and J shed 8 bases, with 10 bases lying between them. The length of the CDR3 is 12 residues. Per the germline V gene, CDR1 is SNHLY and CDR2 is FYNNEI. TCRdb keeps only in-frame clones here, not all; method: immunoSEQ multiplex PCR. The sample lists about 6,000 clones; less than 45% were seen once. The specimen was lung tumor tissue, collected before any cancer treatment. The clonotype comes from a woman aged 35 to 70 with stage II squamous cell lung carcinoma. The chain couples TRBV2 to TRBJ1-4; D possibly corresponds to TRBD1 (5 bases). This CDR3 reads CASRLGGEKLFF. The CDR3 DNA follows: TGTGCCAGCAGACTCGGGGGGGAAAAACTGTTTTTT.